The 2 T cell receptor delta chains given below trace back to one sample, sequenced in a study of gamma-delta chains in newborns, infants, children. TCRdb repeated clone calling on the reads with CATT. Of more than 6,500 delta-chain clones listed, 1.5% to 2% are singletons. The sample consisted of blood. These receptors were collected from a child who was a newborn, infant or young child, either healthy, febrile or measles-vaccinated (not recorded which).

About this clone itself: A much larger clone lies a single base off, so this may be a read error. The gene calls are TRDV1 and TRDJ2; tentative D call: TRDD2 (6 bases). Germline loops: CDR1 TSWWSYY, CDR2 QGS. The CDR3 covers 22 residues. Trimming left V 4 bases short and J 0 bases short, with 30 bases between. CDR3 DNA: TGTGCTCTTGGGGGCTCCTACGGTGTGGATCTGGCGCGAAACTCTTTGACAGCACAACTCTTCTTT. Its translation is CALGGSYGVDLARNSLTAQLFF.

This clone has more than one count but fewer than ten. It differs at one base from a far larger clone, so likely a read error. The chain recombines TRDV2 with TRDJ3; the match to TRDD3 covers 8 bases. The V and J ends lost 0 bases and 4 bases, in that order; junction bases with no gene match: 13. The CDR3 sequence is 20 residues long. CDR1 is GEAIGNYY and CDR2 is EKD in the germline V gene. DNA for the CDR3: TGTGCCTGTGACACCGTCCTACTGGGGGGCCACGTTTGGGACACCCGACAGATGTTTTTC. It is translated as CACDTVLLGGHVWDTRQMFF.